The source of this T cell receptor beta chain is a study of cytomegalovirus exposure and HLA in healthy donors. Study-level points and caveats: Previous analysis showed most TCR beta V segments were productive about 87% or about 30% of the time. CMV serostatus alone was available as immune exposure information. Evidence from a later analysis indicated that most CMV-associated TCR beta chains looked HLA-restricted. It was assumed in the presence/absence analyses that sequencing depth was roughly uniform across donors.

In the PCR, 60 Vbeta and 13 Jbeta primers were used. TCRdb keeps only in-frame clones here, not all; method: immunoSEQ multiplex PCR. The sample contains about 90,000 clones, roughly 79% of which appear only once. On this clone itself: Its antigen is still unknown.

Per germline, CDR1 MGHDK and CDR2 SYGVNS. CDR3 length: 16 residues. Trimming took off 0 bases at V and 2 bases at J, with 10 bases between the two ends. Sample: PBMCs. The sequence was collected from a man aged 30-40 years in good health and CMV-seronegative. This chain joins TRBV25-1 and TRBJ2-2; D is ambiguous. Here the CDR3 DNA reads TGTGCCAGCAGTGAATATAGCAGCACTAACACCGGGGAGCTGTTTTTT. Residues: CASSEYSSTNTGELFF.